Presented here are 19 T cell receptor beta chains from one specimen sequenced in a study of T cells in placental villitis. Whole-study findings and limits: Placentae with villitis of unknown etiology showed clonal expansion, median clonality approximately 0.056 versus control 0.0055 to 0.0075.

Sequencing used immunoSEQ v4. Generated by immunoSEQ multiplex PCR, the TCRdb table keeps only in-frame clones and is missing some. The sample includes approximately 1,500 clones, over 65% of them seen just once. Which antigens these TCRs recognize remains unknown. Material for sequencing was placental tissue containing maternal and fetal cells. The receptor source for this set is a human patient with villitis of unknown etiology; the placental T cells may come from both mother and fetus.

This chain uses TRBV6-1 with TRBJ2-7; 11 nucleotides line up with TRBD2. The length of the CDR3 is 17 residues. Per germline, CDR1 MNHNS and CDR2 SASEGT. J gave up 0 bases and V 3 bases, and 7 bases lay outside the gene matches. CDR3 DNA: TGTGCCAGCAGTGAGTCCGGGACTAGCGGATTCTCCTACGAGCAGTACTTC. Translating it yields CASSESGTSGFSYEQYF.

This chain links TRBV7-9 with TRBJ2-7, with 9 bases identical to TRBD1. Germline V CDR1 and CDR2: SEHNR, FQNEAQ (reference sequence). The CDR3 length is 17 residues. J lost 3 bases, V lost 5 bases, and 14 bases had no gene match. CDR3 sequence reads: CASSPRTGQGNIYEQYF. As DNA, the CDR3 is TGTGCCAGCAGCCCACGGACAGGACAGGGGAATATCTACGAGCAGTACTTC.

V gene TRBV29-1 combines with J gene TRBJ1-1, with unresolved D. In germline, CDR1 is SQVTM, CDR2 ANQGSEA. The CDR3 extends over 12 amino acids. V lost 5 bases, J lost 5 bases, and 12 bases lay in between. CDR3 region: CSVLAGETEAFF. The CDR3 bases are TGCAGCGTTCTGGCAGGAGAAACTGAAGCTTTCTTT.

V and J are TRBV5-4 and TRBJ2-7; 11 bases line up with TRBD2. J lost 5 bases, V lost 4 bases, and 8 bases had no gene match. The CDR3 is 15 amino acids. Germline V lookup: CDR1 SGHNT, CDR2 YYREEE (reference sequence). The CDR3 DNA sequence: TGTGCCAGCAGCCCTAGTAGCGGGAGGGTCGACGAGCAGTACTTC. Translation gives CASSPSSGRVDEQYF.

This clone was seen once. This sequence joins TRBV28 and TRBJ2-3; the match to TRBD2 covers 9 bases. CDR3 length equals 14 residues. Germline values: CDR1 MDHEN, CDR2 SYDVKM. The trim removed 5 bases at V and 1 base at J, leaving 1 base unmatched. CDR3 bases: TGTGCCAGCAGTGTAGCGGGAGGCACAGATACGCAGTATTTT. This translates into CASSVAGGTDTQYF.

The rearrangement uses TRBV19 and TRBJ2-6, with D possibly matching TRBD1 (6 bases). The CDR3 spans 13 residues. Between the trimmed V and J ends, which lost 7 bases and 17 bases, there was a span of 21 bases. Germline CDR1 is LNHDA and CDR2 is SQIVND (reference sequence). In DNA form, the CDR3 reads TGTGCCAGTACCCCACGGGGCCGGGACATCATGACTTTC. It is translated as CASTPRGRDIMTF. Based on the CDR3 plus reference TRBV19 and TRBJ2-6, the full variable domain is DGGITQSPKYLFRKEGQNVTLSCEQNLNHDAMYWYRQDPGQGLRLIYYSQIVNDFQKGDIAEGYSVSREKKESFPLTVTSAQKNPTAFYLCASTPRGRDIMTFGAGSRLTVL.

This chain connects TRBV5-1 to TRBJ2-1, with D possibly TRBD2 on 6 matching bases. Germline V gene lookup returns CDR1 SGHRS and CDR2 YFSETQ. V was pared by 0 bases and J by 6 bases, with 10 bases between. The CDR3 has 14 residues. DNA of the CDR3: TGCGCCAGCAGCTTGGAGGCGGGACTCAATGAGCAGTTCTTC. Translation: CASSLEAGLNEQFF. Full variable domain (outside the CDR3, taken from reference TRBV5-1 and TRBJ2-1): KAGVTQTPRYLIKTRGQQVTLSCSPISGHRSVSWYQQTPGQGLQFLFEYFSETQRNKGNFPGRFSGRQFSNSRSEMNVSTLELGDSALYLCASSLEAGLNEQFFGPGTRLTVL.

The chain employs TRBV6-6 and TRBJ2-3, with 9 positions matching TRBD1. The V segment lost 8 bases and the J segment 3 bases; nucleotides outside the gene matches: 6. Germline V gives CDR1 MNHNY, CDR2 SVGAGI (reference sequence). The CDR3 is made up of 14 amino acids. CDR3 DNA: TGTGCCAGCGGAACAGGGGGCGCTACAGATACGCAGTATTTT. Translating gives CASGTGGATDTQYF.

The chain is built from TRBV7-2 and TRBJ2-5; TRBD1 is a possible D gene (5 bases). V was trimmed by 2 bases and J by 4 bases, leaving 17 bases between them. The CDR3 sequence is 16 residues long. Germline V lookup: CDR1 SGHTA, CDR2 FQGNSA. CDR3 amino acids: CASSLTRWQGRETQYF. For the CDR3, the DNA is TGTGCCAGCAGCTTAACCCGTTGGCAGGGTCGAGAGACCCAGTACTTC.

This chain connects TRBV25-1 to TRBJ2-1, with a tentative D call TRBD1 (6 bases). V was trimmed by 8 bases and J by 0 bases, leaving 11 bases between them. Germline CDR1 reads MGHDK; CDR2 reads SYGVNS. CDR3 length: 14 amino acids. The CDR3 protein is CASQGQSSYNEQFF. The CDR3 DNA reads as TGTGCCAGCCAAGGACAGAGCTCCTACAATGAGCAGTTCTTC.

J is TRBJ2-1 and V is TRBV6-2 or TRBV6-3; 13 nucleotides line up with TRBD2. This CDR3 has 13 amino acids. J was trimmed by 13 bases and V by 2 bases; bases with no gene match: 2. Per germline, CDR1 MNHEY and CDR2 SVGEGT. The DNA of the CDR3 is TGTGCCAGCAGTTACCTGGGACTAGCGGGACAGTTCTTC. It yields the protein CASSYLGLAGQFF.

The chain carries TRBV3-1 (or the pseudogene TRBV3-2) and TRBJ2-2; D not resolved. Germline V gene data show CDR1 as LGHDT and CDR2 as YNNKEL (reference sequence). The ends were cut back, 1 base at V and 2 bases at J, with 8 bases in the middle. The CDR3 has 15 amino acids. DNA for the CDR3: TGTGCCAGCAGCCAAGCCCAGCGAAACACCGGGGAGCTGTTTTTT. As protein: CASSQAQRNTGELFF.

The V and J genes are TRBV19 and TRBJ2-2; D is unclear. V lost 5 bases and J lost 0, with 7 bases in between. The CDR3 totals 14 residues. Germline V gene lookup returns CDR1 LNHDA and CDR2 SQIVND (reference sequence). The CDR3 nucleotides are TGTGCCAGTAGTGGCTGGGCGAACACCGGGGAGCTGTTTTTT. It codes for CASSGWANTGELFF.

The CDR3 DNA sequence: TGTGCCAGCAGAAGGGGGGCCCTTGTCTCTTACAATGAGCAGTTCTTC. Amino acid sequence: CASRRGALVSYNEQFF. The V gene is TRBV11-2, the J gene TRBJ2-1, with D tentatively TRBD1 or TRBD2 (6 bases each). Germline CDR1 reads SGHAT; CDR2 reads FQNNGV. The CDR3 sequence is 16 residues long. The V end was cut by 6 bases, the J end by 4 bases, with 19 bases between.

V is TRBV27 and J is TRBJ2-7; no definite D call. V dropped 2 bases and J dropped 0 bases, with 14 bases sitting between them. This CDR3 is built from 16 residues. In germline, CDR1 is MNHEY, CDR2 SMNVEV (reference sequence). CDR3 bases: TGTGCCAGCAGTTTAAACCCATCGGAATTCTCCTACGAGCAGTACTTC. Its translation: CASSLNPSEFSYEQYF.

This chain uses TRBV2 with TRBJ2-3; TRBD1 matches at 10 bases. V dropped 8 bases and J dropped 4; count of bases not matched to a gene: 12. CDR3 length: 16 amino acids. CDR1 SNHLY and CDR2 FYNNEI come from the germline V gene. The CDR3, as DNA: TGTGCCAGCGTGGGACAGGGGACGACCACCCCAGATACGCAGTATTTT. This encodes CASVGQGTTTPDTQYF.

The chain employs TRBV19 and TRBJ2-7; 7 bases match TRBD2. With V trimmed by 4 bases and J by 2 bases, 5 bases remained unmatched. Germline V gene sequence: CDR1 LNHDA, CDR2 SQIVND (reference sequence). CDR3 length: 14 residues. DNA of the CDR3: TGTGCCAGTAGTACCGGGACTACGGCCTACGAGCAGTACTTC. Amino acid sequence: CASSTGTTAYEQYF.

V usage is TRBV12-5 and J usage is TRBJ2-5, with no clear D. The CDR3 runs to 14 residues. Germline CDR1 reads LGHNT; CDR2 reads FRNRAP. V was cut by 6 bases and J by 0 bases, with 11 bases left in between. CDR3 protein: CASGPHGYQETQYF. In DNA, the CDR3 is TGTGCTAGTGGCCCTCACGGGTACCAAGAGACCCAGTACTTC.

This chain joins TRBV11-3 and TRBJ2-5; 10 nucleotides match TRBD2. Germline trimming cut 1 base from V and 1 base from J; bases unmatched to any gene: 0. Germline V gene data show CDR1 as SGHNT and CDR2 as YENEEA. The CDR3 contains 15 residues. For the CDR3, the DNA is TGTGCCAGCAGCTTAGGGACTAGCGGCCAAGAGACCCAGTACTTC. This sequence encodes CASSLGTSGQETQYF.